The 23 T cell receptor beta chains reported below all come from one sample, sequenced in a study of T cells in Graves' hyperthyroidism and ophthalmopathy (dated by TCRdb to about 2019). Library preparation was by multiplex PCR. Sequencing was performed on an Illumina HiSeq 2000. The TCR beta CDR3 regions were amplified from the RNA transcripts. A first-round RT-PCR of the TCR CDR3 used the HTBI primer set with the Qiagen OneStep RT-PCR kit. Starting from the raw public reads, TCRdb applied fastp trimming at Q25, assembled clones with MiXCR and retained in-frame beta chains. CDR3 protein duplicates are merged, each entry listing the most common genes and DNA. The sample table contains hundreds of thousands of distinct CDR3 sequences; only one count was recorded for about 14% of them. The ten largest account for 10% of the sample. The sequencing sample was made of blood. The source is a woman between 18 and 30 years old with Graves' hyperthyroidism.

Ten or more counts support this clonotype. The chain combines TRBV6-1 with TRBJ2-7; no clear D. This CDR3 spans 12 amino acids. V was pared by 7 bases and J by 3 bases, with 10 bases between. Germline lookup yields CDR1 MNHNS and CDR2 SASEGT. CDR3 amino acids: CASNTVIYEQYF. CDR3 in DNA: TGTGCCAGCAATACTGTCATCTACGAGCAGTACTTC.

This clonotype was picked up many times. CDR3 nucleotides: TGTGCCAGCAGCCTATTAGTGGGCGAGCAGTACTTC. Its protein is CASSLLVGEQYF. The V and J genes are TRBV7-8 and TRBJ2-7; no firm D call. Trimming took off 5 bases at V and 6 bases at J, with 11 bases between the two ends. This CDR3 comprises 12 residues. Germline values: CDR1 SGHVS, CDR2 FQNEAQ.

The chain combines TRBV6-5 with TRBJ2-3; maybe TRBD2 (6 bases). V was cut by 3 bases and J by 2 bases, with 18 bases left in between. The CDR3 extends over 17 amino acids. Germline V gene lookup returns CDR1 MNHEY and CDR2 SVGAGI. The CDR3 region is CASSYPGVARDTDTQYF. The CDR3 bases are TGTGCCAGCAGTTATCCGGGAGTGGCTCGGGACACAGATACGCAGTATTTT.

This clonotype was seen at least ten times. The chain recombines TRBV11-2 with TRBJ2-7, with D possibly TRBD1 on 6 matching bases. Germline V gene data show CDR1 as SGHAT and CDR2 as FQNNGV. This CDR3 has 14 residues. V lost 3 bases and J lost 0, with 9 bases in between. The CDR3 region has the DNA TGTGCCAGCAGCTTCCGGGACACCTCCTACGAGCAGTACTTC. This translates into CASSFRDTSYEQYF.

This clonotype was seen a few times. The chain has TRBV30 and TRBJ2-1; tentatively, D is TRBD1 or TRBD2 (5 bases each). V lost 7 bases to trimming and J lost 0 bases, with 16 bases between them. Looked up from germline, CDR1 is GTSNPN and CDR2 is SVGIG (reference sequence). The CDR3 extends over 15 amino acids. The CDR3, as DNA: TGTGCCTCCCGGGACGGTTTGAGCTCCTACAATGAGCAGTTCTTC. Protein product: CASRDGLSSYNEQFF.

This clonotype was seen at least ten times. This rearrangement joins TRBV20-1 to TRBJ1-2; the match to TRBD1 covers 7 bases. CDR3 size: 11 residues. The germline V gene encodes CDR1 DFQATT and CDR2 SNEGSKA (reference sequence). With V trimmed by 5 bases and J by 7 bases, 4 bases remained unmatched. The CDR3, as DNA: TGCAGTGCTGACAGGGAAGGTGGCTACACCTTC. Translation: CSADREGGYTF.

This clonotype turned up a few times. The J gene is TRBJ2-5, the V gene TRBV4-1, with D hard to call. CDR3 size: 13 residues. Deletions cut 5 bases from V and 5 bases from J, with 12 bases between. Germline V gene lookup returns CDR1 MGHRA and CDR2 YSYEKL. CDR3 nucleotides: TGCGCCAGCAGCAACCGCCTAGTGGAGACCCAGTACTTC. Translated: CASSNRLVETQYF.

In the case of this clonotype: An end of the junction does not agree with germline; a read error may underlie this. The V gene is TRBV13, the J gene TRBJ2-1; no definite D call. Germline V gene sequence: CDR1 PRHDT, CDR2 FYEKMQ (reference sequence). This CDR3 region has 15 residues. The CDR3 DNA follows: TGTGCCAGCAGCACTTGGACCCGATACTACAATGAGCAGCTCTTC. Its protein product is CASSTWTRYYNEQLF.

This clonotype has ten or more counts. J is TRBJ1-1 and V is TRBV5-1, with 11 bases identical to TRBD1. The CDR3 loop spans 14 amino acids. Germline V gene lookup returns CDR1 SGHRS and CDR2 YFSETQ. Trimming at V came to 4 bases and at J to 3 bases, leaving 2 bases not matched to a gene. This chain's CDR3 is CASSPGQGDTEAFF. CDR3 DNA: TGCGCCAGCAGCCCGGGACAGGGGGACACTGAAGCTTTCTTT.

This clonotype came up a few times. The chain employs TRBV15 and TRBJ1-2, with unresolved D. The CDR3 is made up of 11 amino acids. Germline V gene sequence: CDR1 LNHNV, CDR2 YYDKDF (reference sequence). V was pared by 11 bases and J by 4 bases, with 11 bases between. The CDR3 loop is CAARYSYGYTF. The CDR3 DNA follows: TGTGCCGCCCGTTACAGCTATGGCTACACCTTC.

This clonotype was seen at least ten times. V gene TRBV2 combines with J gene TRBJ2-3; D is uncertain. V lost 0 bases to trimming and J lost 9 bases, with 16 bases between them. This CDR3 contains 15 residues. In germline, CDR1 is SNHLY, CDR2 FYNNEI. The DNA of the CDR3 is TGTGCCAGCAGTGAAGCGCTTCAACGGCCCGCGACGCAGTATTTT. Residues: CASSEALQRPATQYF. Together with reference TRBV2 and TRBJ2-3, the CDR3 gives the full variable domain: EPEVTQTPSHQVTQMGQEVILRCVPISNHLYFYWYRQILGQKVEFLVSFYNNEISEKSEIFDDQFSVERPDGSNFTLKIRSTKLEDSAMYFCASSEALQRPATQYFGPGTRLTVL.

This clonotype has only a few counts. The rearrangement joins TRBV5-8 to TRBJ1-5; tentative D call: TRBD1 (5 bases). Germline CDR1 SGHTS, CDR2 YDEGEE. This CDR3 has 16 residues. Between the trimmed V and J ends, which lost 6 bases and 7 bases, there was a span of 23 bases. The CDR3 sequence: CASTKNVMGTFQPQHF. CDR3 nucleotide sequence: TGTGCCAGCACCAAGAACGTTATGGGGACCTTCCAGCCCCAGCATTTT.

This clonotype has just a few counts. The chain combines TRBV4-3 with TRBJ2-7; D unresolved. The end of the DNA fits TRBJ2-1 better, so the J call may be wrong. This CDR3 is 16 amino acids long. Per the germline V gene, CDR1 is LGHNA and CDR2 is YSLEER. As DNA, the CDR3 is TGCGCCAGCAGCCAAGATCGGCTGAGACACTCCTACGAGCAGTTCTTC. The encoded protein is CASSQDRLRHSYEQFF.

In this sample, this clonotype turned up a few times. V and J are TRBV9 and TRBJ1-2; TRBD1 is a possible D gene (5 bases). Per germline, CDR1 SGDLS and CDR2 YYNGEE. The CDR3 runs to 16 residues. Trimming shortened V by 4 bases and J by 8 bases, and 24 bases separated the two germline ends. For the CDR3, the DNA is TGTGCCAGCAGCAACGTTAATTTCGGGACTCTGGAGGGCTACACCTTC. This translates into CASSNVNFGTLEGYTF.

There are many counts of this clonotype. The V and J genes are TRBV12-3 or TRBV12-4 and TRBJ2-7; TRBD2 matches at 8 bases. CDR3 length: 13 residues. V shed 3 bases, J shed 4 bases, and the junction held 2 bases outside the gene matches. As DNA, the CDR3 is TGTGCCAGCAGTTTTAGCGGGAATTACGAGCAGTACTTC. Encoded protein: CASSFSGNYEQYF.

In its sample, this clonotype was seen many times. The chain has TRBV11-2 and TRBJ2-5; no reliable D call. This CDR3 contains 13 residues. The V end lost 5 bases, the J end lost 5 bases, and 12 bases lay between the germline ends. CDR1 and CDR2 (germline): SGHAT, FQNNGV. The CDR3 reads CASSPRYGETQYF. The CDR3 nucleotides read TGTGCCAGCAGCCCCCGTTACGGGGAGACCCAGTACTTC.

The J gene is TRBJ1-1, the V gene TRBV12-3 or TRBV12-4; D gene ambiguous. Trimming shortened V by 6 bases and J by 2 bases, and 10 bases separated the two germline ends. This CDR3 region has 13 residues. CDR3 bases: TGTGCCAGCAGGGCAGAACCTAACACTGAAGCTTTCTTT. Protein sequence: CASRAEPNTEAFF.

This clonotype was recorded at least ten times. The gene calls are TRBV28 and TRBJ1-6; 9 bases align to TRBD1. The CDR3 spans 17 residues. Germline lookup yields CDR1 MDHEN and CDR2 SYDVKM. V was pared by 5 bases and J by 7 bases, with 12 bases of the junction left unmatched. The CDR3: CASSPVVGGQGNSPLHF. The CDR3 DNA sequence: TGTGCCAGCAGTCCTGTTGTAGGGGGACAGGGAAATTCACCCCTCCACTTT.

The rearrangement uses TRBV29-1 and TRBJ1-2; the D is unclear. The CDR3 sequence is 12 residues long. Trimming left V 3 bases short and J 7 bases short, with 12 bases between. Germline V gene sequence: CDR1 SQVTM, CDR2 ANQGSEA. The DNA for the CDR3 is TGCAGCGTTGATTGGGGAAAGGGTGGCTACACCTTC. Its translation is CSVDWGKGGYTF.

In this sample, this clonotype turned up a few times. This sequence joins TRBV6-5 and TRBJ2-2; 14 bases line up with TRBD2. V trimming: 2 bases; J trimming: 1 base; junction bases outside the gene matches: 9. The CDR3 totals 20 residues. Germline V gene sequence: CDR1 MNHEY, CDR2 SVGAGI. For the CDR3, the DNA is TGTGCCAGCAGTTACGGCCACGGACTAGCGGGAGGTCGGAACACCGGGGAGCTGTTTTTT. Amino acids: CASSYGHGLAGGRNTGELFF.

This clonotype was seen more than once but under ten times. The chain is built from TRBV20-1 and TRBJ2-7, with 10 positions matching TRBD2. V shed 7 bases, J shed 2 bases, and the junction held 11 bases outside the gene matches. Germline CDR1 is DFQATT and CDR2 is SNEGSKA (reference sequence). The CDR3 runs to 15 residues. The CDR3 DNA sequence: TGCAGTGTTTCCCCCCCGGGACTAGCGCCCTACGAGCAGTACTTC. Its protein is CSVSPPGLAPYEQYF.

In this sample, this clonotype turned up many times. This chain links TRBV9 with TRBJ2-1; perhaps TRBD2 as D (6 bases). From germline, CDR1 is SGDLS and CDR2 YYNGEE. With 0 bases removed from V and 10 bases from J, the gap between germline ends came to 11 bases. The CDR3 is made up of 13 amino acids. The CDR3 nucleotides are TGTGCCAGCAGCGTAGTGGAGGGTACAGAGCAGTTCTTC. This translates into CASSVVEGTEQFF. Using reference TRBV9 and TRBJ2-1 for the parts outside the CDR3, the full variable domain is DSGVTQTPKHLITATGQRVTLRCSPRSGDLSVYWYQQSLDQGLQFLIQYYNGEERAKGNILERFSAQQFPDLHSELNLSSLELGDSALYFCASSVVEGTEQFFGPGTRLTVL.

This clonotype was recorded at least ten times. This chain joins TRBV11-2 and TRBJ2-7; D is perhaps TRBD1 or TRBD2 (5 bases each). V lost 1 base and J lost 3, with 13 bases in between. This CDR3 has 15 amino acids. Looked up from germline, CDR1 is SGHAT and CDR2 is FQNNGV. CDR3 protein: CASSLGWGTGYEQYF. Written as DNA, the CDR3 is TGTGCCAGCAGCTTAGGTTGGGGGACGGGCTACGAGCAGTACTTC.